This entry lists 22 T cell receptor beta chains sequenced from one sample in a study of blood T cell repertoires in COVID-19. Clones were read by immunoSEQ multiplex PCR, and TCRdb kept only the in-frame ones, dropping some. The data show tens of thousands of clones, around 87% seen once. The source material was peripheral blood. These receptors were taken from a human donor in a cohort sampled during active COVID-19.

The chain is built from TRBV27 and TRBJ2-2, with a tentative D call TRBD2 (6 bases). Trimming took 5 bases from V and 1 from J, leaving 14 bases between them. In germline, CDR1 is MNHEY, CDR2 SMNVEV (reference sequence). The CDR3 extends over 16 amino acids. For the CDR3, the DNA is TGTGCCAGCAGTAAAGCCCGGCGGGGGAACACCGGGGAGCTGTTTTTT. Translating gives CASSKARRGNTGELFF.

The V gene is TRBV7-3, the J gene TRBJ2-7, with D tentatively TRBD1 (5 bases). Trimming cost V 3 bases and J 5 bases, with 14 bases left between them. Germline V gene data show CDR1 as SGHTA and CDR2 as FQGTGA. The CDR3 extends over 14 amino acids. CDR3 region: CASSFSRAGNEQYF. The DNA for the CDR3 is TGTGCCAGCAGCTTCTCCAGGGCTGGAAACGAGCAGTACTTC.

This chain joins TRBV27 and TRBJ2-5; D might be TRBD2 (6 bases). This CDR3 spans 16 amino acids. Trimming took 5 bases from V and 4 from J, leaving 20 bases between them. Germline V CDR1 and CDR2: MNHEY, SMNVEV (reference sequence). The CDR3 is CASSPSRGPLAETQYF. CDR3 bases: TGTGCCAGCAGTCCCTCGCGGGGCCCACTGGCAGAGACCCAGTACTTC.

The chain links TRBV2 to TRBJ2-1, with 10 bases that match TRBD2. Trimming removed 2 bases from V and 3 bases from J; junction bases left unmatched: 4. CDR1 is SNHLY and CDR2 is FYNNEI in the germline V gene. The CDR3 is made up of 16 amino acids. The CDR3 is CASSERGLALYNEQFF. In DNA form, the CDR3 reads TGTGCCAGCAGTGAAAGGGGACTAGCGCTCTACAATGAGCAGTTCTTC. The entire variable domain, with the rest obtained from reference TRBV2 and TRBJ2-1, is as follows: EPEVTQTPSHQVTQMGQEVILRCVPISNHLYFYWYRQILGQKVEFLVSFYNNEISEKSEIFDDQFSVERPDGSNFTLKIRSTKLEDSAMYFCASSERGLALYNEQFFGPGTRLTVL.

The rearrangement uses TRBV7-3 and TRBJ1-2; maybe TRBD1 (5 bases). The CDR3 is 13 amino acids. CDR1 and CDR2 from the germline V gene are SGHTA and FQGTGA. V shed 1 base and J shed 8 bases, with 11 bases lying between them. The CDR3: CASSLIGAGGYTF. CDR3 DNA: TGTGCCAGCAGCTTAATAGGGGCCGGGGGCTACACCTTC.

DNA of the CDR3: TGTGCCTACACCCGGACAGGGGAGGAAGGCTACACCTTC. Translation: CAYTRTGEEGYTF. This rearrangement joins TRBV30 to TRBJ1-2, with TRBD1 matching 9 bases. The J segment lost 8 bases and the V segment lost 7 bases, leaving 11 bases of the junction unmatched. This CDR3 is built from 13 residues. Per germline, CDR1 GTSNPN and CDR2 SVGIG (reference sequence).

This chain links TRBV5-1 with TRBJ1-2; TRBD1 aligns across 11 bases. The CDR3 is 15 amino acids. Trimming removed 3 bases from V and 3 bases from J; junction bases left unmatched: 4. Germline CDR1 is SGHRS and CDR2 is YFSETQ. CDR3 residues: CASSSRDRGDYGYTF. Here the CDR3 DNA reads TGCGCCAGCAGCTCTCGGGACAGGGGGGACTATGGCTACACCTTC. The full variable domain, its missing parts supplied by reference TRBV5-1 and TRBJ1-2, is KAGVTQTPRYLIKTRGQQVTLSCSPISGHRSVSWYQQTPGQGLQFLFEYFSETQRNKGNFPGRFSGRQFSNSRSEMNVSTLELGDSALYLCASSSRDRGDYGYTFGSGTRLTVV.

The gene calls are TRBV27 and TRBJ2-2; possible D gene TRBD2, 6 bases. The V and J ends lost 2 bases and 4 bases respectively, with 8 bases between them. The CDR3 spans 14 residues. Germline loops: CDR1 MNHEY, CDR2 SMNVEV (reference sequence). The CDR3 protein is CASSLMGGTGELFF. The CDR3 DNA sequence: TGTGCCAGCAGTTTAATGGGGGGCACCGGGGAGCTGTTTTTT.

The chain recombines TRBV5-1 with TRBJ2-3, with 7 bases aligning to TRBD2. CDR1 is SGHRS and CDR2 is YFSETQ in the germline V gene. CDR3 length equals 16 residues. The ends lost 4 bases at V and 2 bases at J; junction bases unmatched: 10. In nucleotides, the CDR3 is TGCGCCAGCAGCCGTCCGGCTAGCGGTTACACAGATACGCAGTATTTT. It translates to CASSRPASGYTDTQYF.

In DNA form, the CDR3 reads TGTGCCAGCAGTTTACCACCCCGGGGACAGGGCGTAATCAATGAGCAGTTCTTC. Amino acids: CASSLPPRGQGVINEQFF. V and J are TRBV28 and TRBJ2-1, with 9 bases matching TRBD1. The V gene end was trimmed by 2 bases and the J gene end by 6 bases; junction bases not matched to a gene: 14. The germline CDR1 and CDR2 sequences are MDHEN and SYDVKM. This CDR3 contains 18 residues.

This clone was recorded once. The CDR3 spells CSARERGGNTIYF. The CDR3 DNA reads TGCAGCGCCCGTGAACGGGGGGGAAACACCATATATTTT. The genes are TRBV29-1 and TRBJ1-3; TRBD1 is a possible D gene (5 bases). Germline V gene data show CDR1 as SQVTM and CDR2 as ANQGSEA. The CDR3 has 13 amino acids. V was clipped by 7 bases and J by 4 bases, with 14 bases between them.

The chain links TRBV28 to TRBJ2-5; no clear D gene. The CDR3 spans 18 residues. V gave up 4 bases and J gave up 0 bases, with 21 bases separating them. CDR1 is MDHEN, CDR2 SYDVKM, per germline. CDR3: CASSSDQVRLPYQETQYF. The CDR3 DNA follows: TGTGCCAGCAGTTCAGATCAAGTGAGGCTTCCGTACCAAGAGACCCAGTACTTC.

The rearrangement joins TRBV5-4 to TRBJ1-2; 8 bases line up with TRBD1. CDR3 length: 15 amino acids. CDR1 SGHNT and CDR2 YYREEE come from the germline V gene (reference sequence). V trimming: 4 bases; J trimming: 4 bases; junction bases outside the gene matches: 9. In DNA, the CDR3 is TGTGCCAGCAGCCCAGGAGGACAGGGTTTCTATGGCTACACCTTC. The encoded protein is CASSPGGQGFYGYTF.

The chain links TRBV7-8 to TRBJ2-1, with D perhaps matching TRBD2 (7 bases). CDR1 is SGHVS, CDR2 FQNEAQ, per germline. CDR3 length: 17 residues. V was trimmed by 5 bases and J by 0 bases, leaving 17 bases between them. CDR3 region: CASSPRGGGTSYNEQFF. As DNA, the CDR3 is TGTGCCAGCAGCCCAAGGGGGGGCGGAACCTCCTACAATGAGCAGTTCTTC.

The chain joins TRBV20-1 to TRBJ2-4; weak D call: TRBD1 (5 bases). The CDR3 loop spans 11 amino acids. The germline V gene encodes CDR1 DFQATT and CDR2 SNEGSKA (reference sequence). Trimming shortened V by 4 bases and J by 6 bases, and 7 bases separated the two germline ends. CDR3 DNA sequence: TGCAGTGCTATCAGGGCAAACATTCAGTACTTC. It is translated as CSAIRANIQYF.

The chain recombines TRBV9 with TRBJ2-5, with 8 nucleotides matching TRBD2. Losses at the gene ends were 2 bases for V and 2 bases for J; bases not matched to a gene: 11. Germline CDR1 SGDLS, CDR2 YYNGEE. This CDR3 comprises 17 residues. In nucleotides, the CDR3 is TGTGCCAGCAGCGTCGCCCCGGGAGGGCCAGGACAAGAGACCCAGTACTTC. Amino acid sequence: CASSVAPGGPGQETQYF.

The chain couples TRBV7-3 to TRBJ2-2, with D unresolved. The CDR3 extends over 13 amino acids. Germline CDR1 is SGHTA and CDR2 is FQGTGA. V lost 2 bases and J lost 4, with 5 bases in between. CDR3 DNA sequence: TGTGCCAGCAGCTTAGAGCCCACCGGGGAGCTGTTTTTT. It translates to CASSLEPTGELFF.

The CDR3: CASSPGDGTGVLFF. CDR3 nucleotides: TGTGCCAGCAGCCCCGGGGATGGGACTGGGGTCCTGTTCTTC. The V call is TRBV21-1, the J call TRBJ2-1; the table's D call, TRBD2, was not checked against the DNA. TRBV21-1 is described as a pseudogene. The CDR3 extends over 14 amino acids.

V and J are TRBV19 and TRBJ2-3, with a possible D match to TRBD2 (5 bases). Germline assignment: CDR1 LNHDA and CDR2 SQIVND (reference sequence). The CDR3 loop spans 17 amino acids. V was trimmed by 5 bases and J by 5 bases, leaving 23 bases between them. CDR3 protein: CASSSSKASGAGDTQYF. The CDR3, as DNA: TGTGCCAGTAGTTCCAGCAAAGCCTCAGGTGCGGGAGATACGCAGTATTTT.

V usage is TRBV11-2 and J usage is TRBJ2-3, with TRBD1 identical over 7 bases. V lost 3 bases and J lost 10; bases outside the gene matches: 7. This CDR3 contains 13 residues. CDR1 SGHAT and CDR2 FQNNGV come from the germline V gene. The CDR3 is CASSLDRQGAQYF. As DNA, the CDR3 is TGTGCCAGCAGCTTGGACCGACAGGGCGCGCAGTATTTT.

This chain connects TRBV28 to TRBJ2-7, with no clear D. CDR1 is MDHEN and CDR2 is SYDVKM in the germline V gene. CDR3 length: 17 amino acids. Trimming removed 0 bases from V and 2 bases from J, with 17 bases in between. The DNA of the CDR3 is TGTGCCAGCAGTTTATGGCCGTTACAGAGTCTGGCCTACGAGCAGTACTTC. It codes for CASSLWPLQSLAYEQYF.

The V call is TRBV3-1 (or the pseudogene TRBV3-2), the J call TRBJ2-3; tentative D call: TRBD2 (6 bases). Per the germline V gene, CDR1 is LGHDT and CDR2 is YNNKEL (reference sequence). V lost 1 base to trimming and J lost 0 bases, with 14 bases between them. The CDR3 sequence is 17 residues long. CDR3 sequence reads: CASSQVLEGSSTDTQYF. CDR3 nucleotides: TGTGCCAGCAGCCAAGTTCTGGAGGGGTCTAGCACAGATACGCAGTATTTT.